These 21 T cell receptor beta chains were all obtained from the same sample, sequenced in a study of cytomegalovirus exposure and HLA in healthy donors. The PCR ran on 60 Vbeta and 13 Jbeta primers. Here immunoSEQ multiplex PCR was the method, and the copy in TCRdb shows in-frame clones only, minus some. The data show roughly 120,000 clones, with about 75% seen just once and approximately 30% held by the top ten. The specimen sequenced was PBMCs. All receptors derive from a man between 60 and 75 years old in good health and CMV-seropositive.

The chain couples TRBV2 to TRBJ2-7; TRBD2 matches at 9 bases. With V trimmed by 4 bases and J by 7 bases, 11 bases remained unmatched. CDR1 is SNHLY and CDR2 is FYNNEI in the germline V gene. This CDR3 spans 15 amino acids. Here the CDR3 reads CASSGGRTSVREQYF. In DNA form, the CDR3 reads TGTGCCAGCAGTGGCGGACGGACTAGCGTGAGAGAGCAGTACTTC.

V and J are TRBV2 and TRBJ1-1; TRBD1 matches 10 bases. The junction had 4 bases not matched to a gene; V was cut back by 6 bases and J by 3 bases. CDR1 and CDR2 from the germline V gene are SNHLY and FYNNEI. The CDR3 sequence is 14 residues long. CDR3 bases: TGTGCCAGCAGCATCGGGACAGGGGACACTGAAGCTTTCTTT. Protein sequence: CASSIGTGDTEAFF. Looking up the rest from reference TRBV2 and TRBJ1-1 gives the full variable domain: EPEVTQTPSHQVTQMGQEVILRCVPISNHLYFYWYRQILGQKVEFLVSFYNNEISEKSEIFDDQFSVERPDGSNFTLKIRSTKLEDSAMYFCASSIGTGDTEAFFGQGTRLTVV.

V usage is TRBV6-5 and J usage is TRBJ2-2, with D possibly matching TRBD1 (6 bases). V lost 0 bases to trimming and J lost 0 bases, with 8 bases between them. The CDR3 loop spans 16 amino acids. Germline CDR1 MNHEY, CDR2 SVGAGI. The CDR3 DNA sequence: TGTGCCAGCAGTTACTCTGGACAGACGAACACCGGGGAGCTGTTTTTT. It translates to CASSYSGQTNTGELFF.

V usage is TRBV7-3 and J usage is TRBJ1-2; TRBD1 matches at 9 bases. V lost 3 bases to trimming and J lost 6 bases; unmatched junction nucleotides: 5. In germline, CDR1 is SGHTA, CDR2 FQGTGA. The CDR3 is made up of 14 amino acids. In DNA form, the CDR3 reads TGTGCCAGCAGCTTTTTTGGGACAGGGAATGGCTACACCTTC. Translating it yields CASSFFGTGNGYTF.

This chain links TRBV12-5 with TRBJ2-6, with 12 nucleotides matching TRBD1. This CDR3 has 17 amino acids. J lost 2 bases, V lost 6 bases, and 5 bases had no gene match. From germline, CDR1 is LGHNT and CDR2 FRNRAP. As DNA, the CDR3 is TGTGCTAGTGGCCTGGGACAGGGGGCCGCTGGGGCCAACGTCCTGACTTTC. Protein: CASGLGQGAAGANVLTF.

The CDR3 sequence: CASSPTGQQFF. The DNA of the CDR3 is TGTGCCAGCTCACCGACAGGTCAGCAGTTCTTC. This chain uses TRBV18 with TRBJ2-1; the D gene is possibly TRBD1 (6 bases). V was trimmed by 3 bases and J by 11 bases, leaving 8 bases between them. The CDR3 covers 11 residues. Germline V gene data show CDR1 as KGHSH and CDR2 as LQKENI.

This clone was detected only a few times. The rearrangement joins TRBV5-6 to TRBJ1-5, with D hard to call. Trimming left V 0 bases short and J 7 bases short, with 8 bases between. The germline V gene encodes CDR1 SGHDT and CDR2 YYEEEE. This CDR3 has 13 residues. This CDR3 is CASSLGSGQPQHF. The CDR3 nucleotides are TGTGCCAGCAGCTTGGGGAGCGGACAGCCCCAGCATTTT. The full variable domain, completed using reference TRBV5-6 and TRBJ1-5, is DAGVTQSPTHLIKTRGQQVTLRCSPKSGHDTVSWYQQALGQGPQFIFQYYEEEERQRGNFPDRFSGHQFPNYSSELNVNALLLGDSALYLCASSLGSGQPQHFGDGTRLSIL.

The chain employs TRBV18 and TRBJ1-1; D might be TRBD1 (5 bases). CDR1 is KGHSH, CDR2 LQKENI, per germline. This CDR3 comprises 14 residues. Trimming took 4 bases from V and 1 from J, leaving 10 bases between them. This CDR3 reads CASSQSDRNTEAFF. The CDR3 DNA sequence: TGTGCCAGCTCACAAAGCGACAGGAACACTGAAGCTTTCTTT.

The chain employs TRBV7-3 and TRBJ1-6; D possibly corresponds to TRBD1 (5 bases). This CDR3 has 15 residues. V lost 5 bases and J lost 7, with 15 bases in between. CDR1 and CDR2 (germline): SGHTA, FQGTGA. CDR3 amino acids: CASSPEGLENSPLHF. DNA for the CDR3: TGTGCCAGCAGCCCCGAGGGACTGGAAAATTCACCCCTCCACTTT.

This sequence joins TRBV6-6 and TRBJ1-2; the match to TRBD1 covers 10 bases. The germline CDR1 and CDR2 sequences are MNHNY and SVGAGI (reference sequence). This CDR3 comprises 14 residues. The ends lost 6 bases at V and 4 bases at J; junction bases unmatched: 5. Here the CDR3 DNA reads TGTGCCAGCAGAGGGGGACAGGGGAGCTATGGCTACACCTTC. This sequence encodes CASRGGQGSYGYTF.

This chain links TRBV10-3 with TRBJ2-3; TRBD1 matches 7 bases. The junction had 3 bases not matched to a gene; V was cut back by 6 bases and J by 3 bases. The CDR3 loop spans 13 amino acids. The germline V gene has CDR1 ENHRY and CDR2 SYGVKD. DNA of the CDR3: TGTGCCATCAGGTCAGGGGGAACAGATACGCAGTATTTT. Encoded protein: CAIRSGGTDTQYF.

The chain carries TRBV7-3 and TRBJ2-5; 7 bases are shared with TRBD1. Trimming cost V 5 bases and J 4 bases; bases outside gene matches: 4. CDR1 SGHTA and CDR2 FQGTGA come from the germline V gene. CDR3 length: 13 amino acids. CDR3 nucleotides: TGTGCCAGCAGCCCGGGACAGTTAGAGACCCAGTACTTC. Translated: CASSPGQLETQYF.

The CDR3 DNA is TGCAGCGTTGTGGGACTAGCGGTAACAGATACGCAGTATTTT. It specifies CSVVGLAVTDTQYF. The V and J genes are TRBV29-1 and TRBJ2-3, with TRBD2 matching over 11 bases. Looked up from germline, CDR1 is SQVTM and CDR2 is ANQGSEA. The CDR3 runs to 14 residues. Trimming at V came to 4 bases and at J to 3 bases, leaving 3 bases not matched to a gene.

The chain links TRBV2 to TRBJ1-2; D is unclear. V lost 4 bases, J lost 5 bases, and 11 bases lay in between. Germline CDR1 and CDR2: SNHLY and FYNNEI. The CDR3 spans 13 residues. CDR3 region: CASSGTDWYGYTF. In DNA form, the CDR3 reads TGTGCCAGCAGTGGGACTGACTGGTATGGCTACACCTTC.

The V call is TRBV18, the J call TRBJ1-5, with D maybe TRBD1 (5 bases). Looked up from germline, CDR1 is KGHSH and CDR2 is LQKENI. The CDR3 loop spans 17 amino acids. Trimming took 3 bases from V and 3 from J, leaving 18 bases between them. CDR3 residues: CASSPPAGTWDNQPQHF. The CDR3 DNA follows: TGTGCCAGCTCACCGCCAGCCGGGACTTGGGACAATCAGCCCCAGCATTTT.

This rearrangement joins TRBV28 to TRBJ1-5; tentative D call: TRBD1 (6 bases). The CDR3 loop spans 15 amino acids. Germline CDR1 MDHEN, CDR2 SYDVKM. V gave up 4 bases and J gave up 11 bases, with 21 bases separating them. In nucleotides, the CDR3 is TGTGCCAGCAGTTGGACAGCCGAAATCGTGGGCTCCCAGCATTTT. Its protein product is CASSWTAEIVGSQHF.

The chain recombines TRBV14 with TRBJ2-5, with 10 bases matching TRBD2. V lost 4 bases to trimming and J lost 5 bases; unmatched junction nucleotides: 7. Germline V gives CDR1 SGHDN, CDR2 FVKESK. There are 15 residues in the CDR3. The CDR3 DNA reads TGTGCCAGCAGCCTGTGGACTAGCGGAGTGGAGACCCAGTACTTC. Its protein is CASSLWTSGVETQYF.

This chain links TRBV5-4 with TRBJ2-7, with 8 bases fitting TRBD2. Germline CDR1 SGHNT, CDR2 YYREEE (reference sequence). CDR3 length equals 15 residues. V dropped 4 bases and J dropped 2; count of bases not matched to a gene: 8. CDR3 DNA: TGTGCCAGCAGCCATAGCGGGGATACTGCCTACGAGCAGTACTTC. Its protein product is CASSHSGDTAYEQYF.

This chain links TRBV5-1 with TRBJ2-7; tentatively, D is TRBD2 (7 bases). There are 15 residues in the CDR3. Looked up from germline, CDR1 is SGHRS and CDR2 is YFSETQ. The V end was cut by 4 bases, the J end by 2 bases, with 16 bases between. The CDR3 DNA sequence: TGCGCCAGCAGCCCCGGGGGGCGTGGAGCCTACGAGCAGTACTTC. The encoded protein is CASSPGGRGAYEQYF. Looking up the rest from reference TRBV5-1 and TRBJ2-7 gives the full variable domain: KAGVTQTPRYLIKTRGQQVTLSCSPISGHRSVSWYQQTPGQGLQFLFEYFSETQRNKGNFPGRFSGRQFSNSRSEMNVSTLELGDSALYLCASSPGGRGAYEQYFGPGTRLTVT.

Only one count was recorded for this clone. The V and J genes are TRBV30 and TRBJ1-1, with TRBD1 as a possible D gene (5 bases). The CDR3 consists of 14 residues. The germline V and J ends were trimmed by 2 bases and 5 bases, with 15 bases remaining between them. Germline V gene sequence: CDR1 GTSNPN, CDR2 SVGIG (reference sequence). The chain's CDR3 is CAWSWAQEGTEAFF. CDR3 DNA: TGTGCCTGGAGTTGGGCACAGGAGGGTACTGAAGCTTTCTTT.

This clone was counted a few times. The chain carries TRBV27 and TRBJ1-5, with TRBD1 matching over 8 bases. Germline CDR1 reads MNHEY; CDR2 reads SMNVEV (reference sequence). CDR3 size: 15 residues. Germline trimming cut 3 bases from V and 2 bases from J; bases unmatched to any gene: 3. In DNA form, the CDR3 reads TGTGCCAGCAGTTTCCGGACAGGGCGCAATCAGCCCCAGCATTTT. This translates into CASSFRTGRNQPQHF.